This T cell receptor (beta chain) was profiled in a study of breast tumors, draining lymph nodes, adjacent tissues. Overall study findings and caveats: Luminal-like breast cancer showed significantly higher tumor–nontumor repertoire similarity than basal-like.

TCRdb re-called the multiplex PCR reads with MiXCR, one entry per CDR3 protein. The sample lists under 20,000 distinct CDR3 sequences; 43% were seen once. This clonotype showed up just a few times. The antigen is undetermined. Germline CDR1 MDHEN, CDR2 SYDVKM. The CDR3 has 15 amino acids. With 8 bases removed from V and 0 bases from J, the gap between germline ends came to 11 bases. The V gene is TRBV28, the J gene TRBJ1-6; D ambiguous. This receptor was obtained from a female donor with breast cancer. Some clones in this sample may be carry-over from other donors' samples. The sample was breast tumor tissue. In nucleotides, the CDR3 is TGTGCCAGCGAACCCTTGAGCTCCTATAATTCACCCCTCCACTTT. Residues: CASEPLSSYNSPLHF.